The next 12 T cell receptor beta chains were all read from a single sample in a study of CD4 T cells in relation to SARS-CoV-2 and coronaviruses. CD4+ T cells from unexposed donors were obtained before the COVID-19 pandemic (2011-2018). CD4+ T cells were isolated from the cells after more than 8 days of culture. Some clones are missing from TCRdb's copy, which holds only in-frame ones; the method was immunoSEQ multiplex PCR. The data show under 14,000 clones, with 70% to 85% seen just once and roughly 18% held by the top ten. Their antigen targets remain unknown. What was sequenced was CD4+ T cells from PBMCs, cultured in vitro. The receptors here all came from a human donor in good health.

The chain's CDR3 is CASTWTGVPNSNQPQHF. The CDR3 bases are TGTGCCAGCACCTGGACGGGGGTCCCGAATAGCAATCAGCCCCAGCATTTT. The rearrangement joins TRBV2 to TRBJ1-5; the D gene is possibly TRBD1 (5 bases). CDR3 length: 17 amino acids. V was cut by 7 bases and J by 0 bases, with 19 bases left in between. Looked up from germline, CDR1 is SNHLY and CDR2 is FYNNEI.

The V and J genes are TRBV7-2 and TRBJ2-2, with TRBD2 identical over 11 bases. The CDR3 consists of 14 residues. Germline V gene lookup returns CDR1 SGHTA and CDR2 FQGNSA. Trimming at V came to 8 bases and at J to 10 bases, leaving 9 bases not matched to a gene. The CDR3 region has the DNA TGTGCCAGCCTATTAGCGGGAGGGTATAAGGAGCTGTTTTTT. This sequence encodes CASLLAGGYKELFF.

This clone was recorded a few times. The gene calls are TRBV4-1 and TRBJ2-1, with TRBD2 identical over 11 bases. The V and J ends lost 2 bases and 5 bases, in that order; junction bases with no gene match: 5. The germline V gene encodes CDR1 MGHRA and CDR2 YSYEKL. The CDR3 length is 16 residues. The CDR3 here is CASSQTGTSGNNEQFF. The CDR3 DNA reads as TGCGCCAGCAGCCAAACCGGGACTAGCGGTAACAATGAGCAGTTCTTC.

Only one count was recorded for this clone. The rearrangement joins TRBV14 to TRBJ2-6; D is ambiguous. Per the germline V gene, CDR1 is SGHDN and CDR2 is FVKESK. The V gene lost 1 base and the J gene lost 2 bases, with 9 bases spanning the gap. The CDR3 contains 16 residues. DNA for the CDR3: TGTGCCAGCAGCCAAGTAAGGTCTCCTGGGGCCAACGTCCTGACTTTC. Translated, it gives CASSQVRSPGANVLTF.

V is TRBV19 and J is TRBJ1-3, with no clear D. The V gene's germline CDR1 is LNHDA and CDR2 SQIVND (reference sequence). This CDR3 region has 15 residues. The germline V and J ends were trimmed by 2 bases and 0 bases, with 8 bases remaining between them. The DNA for the CDR3 is TGTGCCAGTAGTATACAGGCAAGCTCTGGAAACACCATATATTTT. It translates to CASSIQASSGNTIYF.

J is TRBJ1-2 and V is TRBV9; D is unresolved. The germline gives CDR1 SGDLS, CDR2 YYNGEE. The V end was cut by 0 bases, the J end by 6 bases, with 6 bases between. This CDR3 comprises 12 residues. The CDR3 is CASSVGRDGYTF. The CDR3 region has the DNA TGTGCCAGCAGCGTAGGGAGGGATGGCTACACCTTC. The entire variable domain, with the rest obtained from reference TRBV9 and TRBJ1-2, is as follows: DSGVTQTPKHLITATGQRVTLRCSPRSGDLSVYWYQQSLDQGLQFLIQYYNGEERAKGNILERFSAQQFPDLHSELNLSSLELGDSALYFCASSVGRDGYTFGSGTRLTVV.

Here the CDR3 DNA reads TGTGCCAGCGGGAGGACCGGATTTAATGAAAAACTGTTTTTT. Amino acids: CASGRTGFNEKLFF. The V call is TRBV14, the J call TRBJ1-4; D is unclear. The CDR3 is 14 residues long. Germline CDR1 reads SGHDN; CDR2 reads FVKESK. Trimming shortened V by 8 bases and J by 4 bases, and 14 bases separated the two germline ends. Full variable domain (outside the CDR3, taken from reference TRBV14 and TRBJ1-4): EAGVTQFPSHSVIEKGQTVTLRCDPISGHDNLYWYRRVMGKEIKFLLHFVKESKQDESGMPNNRFLAERTGGTYSTLKVQPAELEDSGVYFCASGRTGFNEKLFFGSGTQLSVL.

The J gene is TRBJ1-5, the V gene TRBV2, with 7 positions matching TRBD1. The CDR3 totals 15 residues. The V gene end was trimmed by 6 bases and the J gene end by 2 bases; junction bases not matched to a gene: 7. The germline CDR1 and CDR2 sequences are SNHLY and FYNNEI. CDR3 protein: CASSEQGWGNQPQHF. The CDR3 coding sequence is TGTGCCAGCAGCGAACAGGGGTGGGGCAATCAGCCCCAGCATTTT.

This clone was counted between two and nine times. The rearrangement links TRBV7-6 to TRBJ2-7, with D perhaps TRBD2 (6 bases). Germline CDR1 SGHVS, CDR2 FNYEAQ. The germline V and J ends were trimmed by 2 bases and 1 base, with 12 bases remaining between them. The CDR3 consists of 15 residues. In nucleotides, the CDR3 is TGTGCCAGCAGCTTAATTGGAGGGAGTTCCTACGAGCAGTACTTC. It encodes CASSLIGGSSYEQYF. The full variable domain, rest sourced from reference TRBV7-6 and TRBJ2-7, is GAGVSQSPRYKVTKRGQDVALRCDPISGHVSLYWYRQALGQGPEFLTYFNYEAQQDKSGLPNDRFSAERPEGSISTLTIQRTEQRDSAMYRCASSLIGGSSYEQYFGPGTRLTVT.

The CDR3 nucleotides read TGCGCCAGCAGCCCGGGCGCGGGGGCCGTTATCTATGAGCAGTTCTTC. Its protein product is CASSPGAGAVIYEQFF. The chain uses TRBV5-1 and TRBJ2-1, with D possibly being TRBD2 (7 bases). V lost 4 bases, J lost 8 bases, and 22 bases lay in between. CDR1 SGHRS and CDR2 YFSETQ come from the germline V gene. This CDR3 comprises 16 residues.

This clone appeared once. The chain carries TRBV19 and TRBJ1-1; no reliable D call. The CDR3 spans 15 residues. With 5 bases removed from V and 0 bases from J, the gap between germline ends came to 13 bases. Germline CDR1 and CDR2: LNHDA and SQIVND (reference sequence). The CDR3 sequence: CASSPQAGMNTEAFF. CDR3 bases: TGTGCCAGTAGTCCACAAGCTGGGATGAACACTGAAGCTTTCTTT. The whole variable domain, filled in from reference TRBV19 and TRBJ1-1, reads DGGITQSPKYLFRKEGQNVTLSCEQNLNHDAMYWYRQDPGQGLRLIYYSQIVNDFQKGDIAEGYSVSREKKESFPLTVTSAQKNPTAFYLCASSPQAGMNTEAFFGQGTRLTVV.

V gene TRBV9 combines with J gene TRBJ2-5; D gene unclear. Trimming removed 4 bases from V and 5 bases from J, with 18 bases in between. CDR1 SGDLS and CDR2 YYNGEE come from the germline V gene. CDR3 length: 15 amino acids. CDR3: CASSPPKGLGETQYF. As DNA, the CDR3 is TGTGCCAGCAGCCCCCCCAAGGGCCTGGGGGAGACCCAGTACTTC. Full variable domain (remainder filled in from reference TRBV9 and TRBJ2-5): DSGVTQTPKHLITATGQRVTLRCSPRSGDLSVYWYQQSLDQGLQFLIQYYNGEERAKGNILERFSAQQFPDLHSELNLSSLELGDSALYFCASSPPKGLGETQYFGPGTRLLVL.